This is a list of T cell receptor beta chains from one sample in a study of graft-versus-host responses after intestinal transplantation. The method was immunoSEQ multiplex PCR; TCRdb's version includes in-frame clones alone and lacks a portion of them. The table has over 80,000 clones, roughly 86% seen once. Sequences were derived from PBMCs, sampled 255 days after intestinal transplant. These receptors all stem from a human patient who received an intestinal transplant, so some T cells may come from the graft donor. Both conserved end residues are part of each CDR3. D genes are given only for firm matches. Clone size is not always given. Where it is, it says once, few, many or a class for expanded clones.

TRBV5-1	-	-	TRBJ1-1	CASSLGVGDTEAFF	TGCGCCAGCAGCTTAGGGGTAGGGGACACTGAAGCTTTCTTT
TRBV11-2	-	-	TRBJ2-7	CASSLGGAEQYF	TGTGCCAGCAGCTTAGGAGGTGCCGAGCAGTACTTC
TRBV11-2	-	-	TRBJ1-2	CASTPGQIYYGYTF	TGTGCCAGCACCCCCGGACAGATCTACTATGGCTACACCTTC
TRBV5-8	-	-	TRBJ2-7	CASGSGYGRSSYEQYF	TGTGCCAGCGGATCTGGGTACGGAAGAAGCTCCTACGAGCAGTACTTC
TRBV15	-	TRBD2	TRBJ2-5	CATSRGLAGGPGQETQYF	TGTGCCACCAGCAGGGGACTAGCGGGGGGGCCCGGACAAGAGACCCAGTACTTC
TRBV11-2	-	-	TRBJ1-2	CASSPTPGGQGYTF	TGTGCCAGCAGCCCGACCCCCGGCGGACAGGGCTACACCTTC
TRBV5-1	-	TRBD1	TRBJ2-3	CASSSPGGADTQYF	TGCGCCAGCAGCTCCCCAGGGGGTGCAGATACGCAGTATTTT
TRBV28	-	-	TRBJ2-5	CASSFRGARETQYF	TGTGCCAGCAGTTTTCGCGGGGCGCGGGAGACCCAGTACTTC
TRBV5-4	-	-	TRBJ2-1	CASSLGSPGEGYNEQFF	TGTGCCAGCAGCTTGGGTTCCCCAGGGGAAGGTTACAATGAGCAGTTCTTC
TRBV7-5	-	-	TRBJ2-1	CARSLTEFLYNEQFF	TGTGCCAGAAGCTTAACTGAGTTCCTCTACAATGAGCAGTTCTTC
TRBV10-3	few	TRBD1	TRBJ2-1	CAISPGQESNEQFF	TGTGCCATCAGCCCGGGACAGGAAAGCAATGAGCAGTTCTTC
TRBV27	-	-	TRBJ2-1	CASSLGGLSYNEQFF	TGTGCCAGCAGTTTGGGTGGACTCTCTTACAATGAGCAGTTCTTC
TRBV29-1	once	TRBD2	TRBJ2-1	CSVEGGGEEQFF	TGCAGCGTTGAGGGTGGGGGGGAGGAGCAGTTCTTC
TRBV7-6	-	-	TRBJ1-3	CASSLERNTIYF	TGTGCCAGCAGCTTAGAACGAAACACCATATATTTT
TRBV5-6	few	-	TRBJ1-5	CASSLGGGSGQPQHF	TGTGCCAGCAGCTTAGGGGGGGGATCGGGTCAGCCCCAGCATTTT
TRBV5-6	-	-	TRBJ2-3	CASSERRVSGTDTQYF	TGTGCCAGCAGCGAACGCCGGGTTTCGGGAACAGATACGCAGTATTTT
TRBV10-2	-	-	TRBJ1-1	CASGRSRNTEAFF	TGCGCCAGCGGGAGGAGCAGGAACACTGAAGCTTTCTTT
TRBV5-1	few	TRBD1	TRBJ1-1	CASSLIGTEFMNTEAFF	TGCGCCAGCAGCTTGATCGGGACAGAGTTTATGAACACTGAAGCTTTCTTT
TRBV28	once	-	TRBJ1-1	CASRSDRVEAFF	TGTGCCAGCAGATCGGACAGAGTGGAAGCTTTCTTT
TRBV25-1	-	-	TRBJ2-7	CASSDWAAPYEQYF	TGTGCCAGCAGTGACTGGGCGGCTCCTTACGAGCAGTACTTC
TRBV20-1	-	-	TRBJ2-1	CSGGVGEQFF	TGCAGTGGGGGAGTGGGTGAGCAGTTCTTC
TRBV7-9	-	TRBD2	TRBJ2-7	CASSLPLAGETSYEQYF	TGTGCCAGCAGCTTACCCCTAGCGGGCGAAACATCCTACGAGCAGTACTTC
TRBV7-9	-	TRBD1	TRBJ1-1	CASSLWAGQGYTEAFF	TGTGCCAGCAGCTTATGGGCGGGACAGGGGTACACTGAAGCTTTCTTT
TRBV6-5	-	-	TRBJ2-7	CASSYSTQGIYEQYF	TGTGCCAGCAGTTACTCGACGCAGGGGATCTACGAGCAGTACTTC
TRBV5-4	-	-	TRBJ2-3	CASRRLLGAPDTQYF	TGTGCCAGCAGGAGGCTTCTTGGAGCCCCAGATACGCAGTATTTT
TRBV2	-	TRBD1	TRBJ1-2	CARDRGPNYGYTF	TGTGCCAGGGACAGGGGGCCTAACTATGGCTACACCTTC
TRBV7-3	-	-	TRBJ2-2	CASSLSGGAGELFF	TGTGCCAGCAGCTTATCGGGCGGAGCCGGGGAGCTGTTTTTT
TRBV4-2	once	-	TRBJ2-1	CASSQDLVEYNEQFF	TGTGCCAGCAGCCAAGATCTGGTGGAGTACAATGAGCAGTTCTTC
TRBV5-1	-	-	TRBJ1-1	CASSMTVNTEAFF	TGCGCCAGCAGCATGACAGTTAACACTGAAGCTTTCTTT
TRBV19	-	-	TRBJ2-3	CASSIDFTDTQYF	TGTGCCAGTAGTATAGATTTCACAGATACGCAGTATTTT
TRBV10-2	-	-	TRBJ2-3	CASRDRSTDTQYF	TGCGCCAGCAGGGATAGGAGCACAGATACGCAGTATTTT
TRBV27	-	TRBD1	TRBJ1-1	CASSVSRGRTEAFF	TGTGCCAGCAGTGTGTCCAGGGGGCGCACTGAAGCTTTCTTT
TRBV6-4	-	-	TRBJ1-2	CASSGRQVNYGYTF	TGTGCCAGCAGTGGCAGACAGGTAAACTATGGCTACACCTTC
TRBV11-3	once	TRBD2	TRBJ2-3	CASSYPAGGGADTQYF	TGTGCCAGCAGCTACCCGGCAGGCGGGGGGGCTGATACGCAGTATTTT
TRBV19	once	TRBD1	TRBJ2-5	CASSIQGAGKETQYF	TGTGCCAGTAGTATCCAGGGGGCCGGTAAAGAGACCCAGTACTTC
TRBV6-6	-	-	TRBJ1-1	CASSYPEGPMNTEAFF	TGTGCCAGCAGTTACCCGGAGGGGCCTATGAACACTGAAGCTTTCTTT
TRBV28	-	-	TRBJ2-2	CASSRGARTGELFF	TGTGCCAGCTCAAGGGGGGCCCGCACCGGGGAGCTGTTTTTT
TRBV9	-	TRBD2	TRBJ2-3	CASSLQAGGPTDTQYF	TGTGCCAGCAGCCTCCAAGCGGGGGGTCCCACAGATACGCAGTATTTT
TRBV19	-	TRBD1	TRBJ1-1	CASNNVDRGMNTEAFF	TGTGCCAGTAACAACGTGGACAGGGGAATGAACACTGAAGCTTTCTTT
TRBV5-6	-	TRBD2	TRBJ2-5	CASSFGGVAGETQYF	TGTGCCAGCAGCTTCGGAGGGGTAGCGGGGGAGACCCAGTACTTC
TRBV6-6	-	-	TRBJ2-3	CASSNLPDTQYF	TGTGCCAGCAGCAACCTTCCAGATACGCAGTATTTT
TRBV6-1	-	TRBD1	TRBJ1-2	CASSAGQGAFGYTF	TGTGCCAGCAGCGCCGGACAGGGGGCGTTTGGCTACACCTTC
TRBV20-1	-	-	TRBJ2-1	CSAKLYNEQFF	TGCAGTGCTAAGCTCTACAATGAGCAGTTCTTC
TRBV19	-	TRBD2	TRBJ2-7	CASSIGQGLAVYEQYF	TGTGCCAGTAGTATTGGGCAAGGACTAGCGGTGTACGAGCAGTACTTC
TRBV14	few	-	TRBJ2-1	CASSPLAGDNEQFF	TGTGCCAGCAGCCCCCTGGCAGGGGACAATGAGCAGTTCTTC
TRBV4-1	-	-	TRBJ2-7	CASSHASPSTPYYEQYF	TGCGCCAGCAGCCATGCCTCGCCCTCGACACCCTACTACGAGCAGTACTTC
TRBV29-1	-	-	TRBJ2-7	CSVETGIAYEQYF	TGCAGCGTTGAAACTGGGATTGCCTACGAGCAGTACTTC
TRBV15	-	TRBD2	TRBJ2-5	CATSIPGGGPPETQYF	TGTGCCACCAGCATCCCAGGCGGGGGACCGCCCGAGACCCAGTACTTC
TRBV4-1	-	-	TRBJ2-7	CASSQEVGAYLYEQYF	TGCGCCAGCAGCCAAGAAGTTGGAGCTTACCTTTACGAGCAGTACTTC
TRBV6-1	-	-	TRBJ2-7	CAISASSEQYF	TGTGCCATCAGTGCCAGCTCCGAGCAGTACTTC
TRBV5-4	-	TRBD2	TRBJ2-1	CASSPGTSGWSNEQFF	TGTGCCAGCAGCCCAGGGACTAGCGGGTGGAGCAATGAGCAGTTCTTC
TRBV11-2	-	-	TRBJ2-2	CASSYDRLHLWELFF	TGTGCCAGCAGCTATGACAGACTCCATTTGTGGGAGCTGTTTTTT
TRBV11-2	-	-	TRBJ2-7	CASSLGWGAATYEQYF	TGTGCCAGCAGCTTAGGTTGGGGAGCGGCCACCTACGAGCAGTACTTC
TRBV28	-	-	TRBJ2-5	CASRPIRQETQYF	TGTGCCAGCAGACCAATAAGGCAAGAGACCCAGTACTTC
TRBV19	-	-	TRBJ2-5	CASSIRGSNQETQYF	TGTGCCAGTAGTATCCGCGGATCCAACCAAGAGACCCAGTACTTC
TRBV11-2	-	TRBD2	TRBJ2-3	CASSLVASGGYTDTQYF	TGTGCCAGCAGCTTAGTCGCTAGCGGGGGGTACACAGATACGCAGTATTTT
TRBV5-1	-	-	TRBJ2-2	CASGSEPGELFF	TGCGCCAGCGGGTCTGAACCTGGGGAGCTGTTTTTT
TRBV14	-	-	TRBJ2-3	CASSQGDRSTDTQYF	TGTGCCAGCAGCCAAGGAGATAGGAGCACAGATACGCAGTATTTT
TRBV30	-	-	TRBJ1-1	CAWTSGAQRNTEAFF	TGTGCCTGGACCTCAGGGGCACAGAGGAACACTGAAGCTTTCTTT
TRBV9	-	-	TRBJ1-1	CASSVEEGTEAFF	TGTGCCAGCAGCGTAGAGGAAGGGACTGAAGCTTTCTTT